This T cell receptor (beta chain) was retrieved from a study of control samples from healthy donors and cancer patients. TCRdb's table, derived via immunoSEQ multiplex PCR, lists solely in-frame clones and lacks some. This table holds more than 85,000 clones, about 81% found once. This CDR3 has 12 amino acids. The V and J ends lost 5 bases and 5 bases respectively, with 9 bases between them. Looked up from germline, CDR1 is SNHLY and CDR2 is FYNNEI. J is TRBJ2-5 and V is TRBV2, with D unresolved. This TCR was recovered from a man aged 65 to 79 with lung cancer. Input material: PBMCs. CDR3 DNA sequence: TGTGCCAGCAGTCCAGCCCGGGAGACCCAGTACTTC. Translated, it gives CASSPARETQYF.